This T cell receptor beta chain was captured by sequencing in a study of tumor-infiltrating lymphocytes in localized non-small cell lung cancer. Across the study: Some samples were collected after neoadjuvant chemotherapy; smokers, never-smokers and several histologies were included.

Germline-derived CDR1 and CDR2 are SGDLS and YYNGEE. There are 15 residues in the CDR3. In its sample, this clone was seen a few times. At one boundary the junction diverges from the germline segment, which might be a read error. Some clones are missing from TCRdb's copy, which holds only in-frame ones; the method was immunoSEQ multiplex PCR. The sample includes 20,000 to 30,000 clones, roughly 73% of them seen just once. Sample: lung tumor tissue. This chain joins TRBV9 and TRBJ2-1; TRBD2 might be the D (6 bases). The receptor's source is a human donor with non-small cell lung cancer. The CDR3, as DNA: TGTGCCAGCAGCGTTGCGGGAATCCCCTACGATGAGCAGTTCTTC. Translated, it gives CASSVAGIPYDEQFF.